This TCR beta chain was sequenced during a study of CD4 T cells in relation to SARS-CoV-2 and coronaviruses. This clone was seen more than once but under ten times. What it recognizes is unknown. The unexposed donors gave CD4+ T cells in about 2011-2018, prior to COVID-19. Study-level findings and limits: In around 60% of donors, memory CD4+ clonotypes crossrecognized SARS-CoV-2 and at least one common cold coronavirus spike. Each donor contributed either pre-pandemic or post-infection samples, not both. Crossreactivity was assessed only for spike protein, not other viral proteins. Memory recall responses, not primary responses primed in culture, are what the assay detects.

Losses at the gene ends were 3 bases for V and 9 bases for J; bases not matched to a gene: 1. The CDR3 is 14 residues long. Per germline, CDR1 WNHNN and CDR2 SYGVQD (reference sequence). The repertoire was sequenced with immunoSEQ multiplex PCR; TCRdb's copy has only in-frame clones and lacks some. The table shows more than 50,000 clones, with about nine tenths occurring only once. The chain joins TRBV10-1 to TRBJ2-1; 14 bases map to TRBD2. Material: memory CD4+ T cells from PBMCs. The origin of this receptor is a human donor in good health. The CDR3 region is CASSDGLAGGEQFF. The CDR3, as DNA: TGCGCCAGCAGTGACGGACTAGCGGGAGGTGAGCAGTTCTTC.